The 16 T cell receptor beta chains presented below share a single source sample, sequenced in a study of T cell responses to AZD1222 COVID-19 vaccine. Clones were sequenced by immunoSEQ multiplex PCR, and TCRdb holds only the in-frame ones, with some missing. Of around 120,000 clones listed, 90% are singletons. The input for sequencing was peripheral blood, taken on day 0 of AZD1222 vaccination. The receptors were gathered from an adult in good health.

This clone appeared once. The rearrangement uses TRBV29-1 and TRBJ2-1; 8 nucleotides line up with TRBD2. CDR1 is SQVTM and CDR2 is ANQGSEA in the germline V gene. The V gene end was trimmed by 6 bases and the J gene end by 2 bases; junction bases not matched to a gene: 9. The CDR3 contains 15 residues. The CDR3 bases are TGCAGCGTCCGAGGGAATAGCGGGACCTACAATGAGCAGTTCTTC. Translated, it gives CSVRGNSGTYNEQFF.

The gene calls are TRBV27 and TRBJ2-1, with 7 bases lining up with TRBD1. V trimming: 5 bases; J trimming: 6 bases; junction bases outside the gene matches: 10. CDR3 size: 15 residues. Looked up from germline, CDR1 is MNHEY and CDR2 is SMNVEV (reference sequence). CDR3 DNA sequence: TGTGCCAGCAGTACTACAGGGGCTCCCTCCAATGAGCAGTTCTTC. This encodes CASSTTGAPSNEQFF.

The chain employs TRBV28 and TRBJ1-1; the D gene is possibly TRBD1 (5 bases). V was shortened by 1 base and J by 0 bases, with 12 bases between the two germline ends. This CDR3 spans 16 amino acids. Germline-derived CDR1 and CDR2 are MDHEN and SYDVKM. CDR3 nucleotides: TGTGCCAGCAGTTTATATGGGGCCAGGATGAACACTGAAGCTTTCTTT. This sequence encodes CASSLYGARMNTEAFF.

DNA for the CDR3: TGTGCCAGCAGTCGCAAGGATGAGCAGTTCTTC. Protein: CASSRKDEQFF. The chain employs TRBV6-5 and TRBJ2-1; D is unclear. CDR3 size: 11 residues. Trimming took off 5 bases at V and 8 bases at J, with 7 bases between the two ends. The germline V gene encodes CDR1 MNHEY and CDR2 SVGAGI.

Notes on this clone: Compared with germline, one end of the junction differs, possibly owing to a read error. V usage is TRBV28 and J usage is TRBJ1-1, with 7 bases aligning to TRBD1. Germline CDR1 reads MDHEN; CDR2 reads SYDVKM. The CDR3 is 14 residues long. Here the CDR3 DNA reads TGTGCCAGCAGTGCCACAGGGGTAGGCCCCAGTCTTACCTTT. It translates to CASSATGVGPSLTF.

The V call is TRBV28, the J call TRBJ2-3, with TRBD2 matching 7 bases. The junction had 11 bases not matched to a gene; V was cut back by 4 bases and J by 4 bases. This CDR3 contains 16 residues. CDR1 and CDR2 from the germline V gene are MDHEN and SYDVKM. The CDR3 DNA is TGTGCCAGCAGTTCCGACCTAGGGAGCGGGGCAGATACGCAGTATTTT. Translating gives CASSSDLGSGADTQYF.

This chain joins TRBV5-1 and TRBJ2-7, with no clear D. The CDR3 is 14 residues long. Trimming cost V 0 bases and J 4 bases, with 11 bases left between them. Per the germline V gene, CDR1 is SGHRS and CDR2 is YFSETQ. The CDR3: CASSLDASQYEQYF. CDR3 bases: TGCGCCAGCAGCTTGGACGCCTCGCAGTACGAGCAGTACTTC.

This chain links TRBV6-5 with TRBJ2-1, with 12 bases lining up with TRBD2. The germline V gene has CDR1 MNHEY and CDR2 SVGAGI. This CDR3 comprises 15 residues. The V segment lost 3 bases and the J segment 8 bases; nucleotides outside the gene matches: 5. As DNA, the CDR3 is TGTGCCAGCAGTTATCTAGCGGGAGGGATGGATGAGCAGTTCTTC. The encoded protein is CASSYLAGGMDEQFF.

CDR3 nucleotides: TGTGCCAGCAGCCTCAGACAGGGGCAAGGCTACACCTTC. Its protein is CASSLRQGQGYTF. This rearrangement joins TRBV4-2 to TRBJ1-2; the match to TRBD1 covers 8 bases. V was clipped by 4 bases and J by 8 bases; unmatched bases: 6. CDR1 and CDR2 (germline): LGHNA, YNFKEQ. The CDR3 covers 13 residues.

The gene calls are TRBV2 and TRBJ2-2; tentatively, D is TRBD1 (6 bases). Between the trimmed V and J ends, which lost 7 bases and 6 bases, there was a span of 15 bases. The CDR3 spans 14 residues. In germline, CDR1 is SNHLY, CDR2 FYNNEI. The CDR3 sequence is CASKEQGPAGELFF. The CDR3, as DNA: TGTGCCAGCAAGGAGCAGGGGCCTGCCGGGGAGCTGTTTTTT.

This chain connects TRBV6-5 to TRBJ2-1, with TRBD2 identical over 11 bases. CDR3 length equals 16 residues. The ends lost 0 bases at V and 10 bases at J; junction bases unmatched: 8. In germline, CDR1 is MNHEY, CDR2 SVGAGI. The CDR3 spells CASSYSISGRAEEQFF. The CDR3 bases are TGTGCCAGCAGTTACTCGATTAGCGGGAGGGCCGAGGAGCAGTTCTTC.

The chain couples TRBV9 to TRBJ2-1; 9 nucleotides align to TRBD2. This CDR3 region has 18 residues. The V and J ends lost 4 bases and 7 bases, in that order; junction bases with no gene match: 18. Germline CDR1 is SGDLS and CDR2 is YYNGEE. CDR3 sequence (DNA): TGTGCCAGCAGCCAACCCGGCGGGACTAGCAGGAGGACGAATGAGCAGTTCTTC. It encodes CASSQPGGTSRRTNEQFF.

This chain connects TRBV7-9 to TRBJ2-1; D is perhaps TRBD1 (5 bases). The CDR3 is 17 amino acids. Germline loops: CDR1 SEHNR, CDR2 FQNEAQ (reference sequence). V gave up 5 bases and J gave up 0 bases, with 17 bases separating them. In DNA, the CDR3 is TGTGCCAGCAGCCCAACAGGCAGCAGCAGCTCCTACAATGAGCAGTTCTTC. As protein: CASSPTGSSSSYNEQFF.

The chain couples TRBV5-4 to TRBJ1-1, with no clear D. Looked up from germline, CDR1 is SGHNT and CDR2 is YYREEE (reference sequence). V was shortened by 4 bases and J by 4 bases, with 17 bases between the two germline ends. This CDR3 is built from 15 residues. The CDR3 region is CASSEVDKAGTEAFF. The CDR3 DNA reads TGTGCCAGCAGCGAAGTTGACAAGGCGGGCACTGAAGCTTTCTTT.

V usage is TRBV7-9 and J usage is TRBJ1-4; 10 positions match TRBD1. The CDR3 spans 14 residues. With V trimmed by 5 bases and J by 4 bases, 1 base remained unmatched. Germline V gene lookup returns CDR1 SEHNR and CDR2 FQNEAQ (reference sequence). The CDR3 nucleotides are TGTGCCAGCAGCGACAGGGGGCGTAATGAAAAACTGTTTTTT. Translated: CASSDRGRNEKLFF.

This clone was counted once. The chain carries TRBV7-2 and TRBJ2-1; D possibly corresponds to TRBD2 (6 bases). This CDR3 has 15 amino acids. The V gene's germline CDR1 is SGHTA and CDR2 FQGNSA. V was clipped by 2 bases and J by 9 bases, with 17 bases between them. The CDR3 nucleotides read TGTGCCAGCAGCTTATATCGGGAGCCCCGGGGTGAGCAGTTCTTC. The encoded protein is CASSLYREPRGEQFF. The whole variable domain, filled in from reference TRBV7-2 and TRBJ2-1, reads GAGVSQSPSNKVTEKGKDVELRCDPISGHTALYWYRQSLGQGLEFLIYFQGNSAPDKSGLPSDRFSAERTGGSVSTLTIQRTQQEDSAVYLCASSLYREPRGEQFFGPGTRLTVL.